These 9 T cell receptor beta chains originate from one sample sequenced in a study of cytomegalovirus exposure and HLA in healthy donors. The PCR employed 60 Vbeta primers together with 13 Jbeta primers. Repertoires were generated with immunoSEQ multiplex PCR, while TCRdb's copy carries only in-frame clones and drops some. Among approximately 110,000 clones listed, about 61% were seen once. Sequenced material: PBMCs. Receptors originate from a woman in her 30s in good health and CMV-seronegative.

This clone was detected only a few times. In DNA, the CDR3 is TGTGCCAGCGCCTGGGCCGAGTCCTACGAGCAGTACTTC. This gives the protein CASAWAESYEQYF. The chain employs TRBV27 and TRBJ2-7, with unresolved D. Per germline, CDR1 MNHEY and CDR2 SMNVEV (reference sequence). Trimming stripped 8 bases from V and 1 base from J, with 12 bases between. The CDR3 spans 13 residues.

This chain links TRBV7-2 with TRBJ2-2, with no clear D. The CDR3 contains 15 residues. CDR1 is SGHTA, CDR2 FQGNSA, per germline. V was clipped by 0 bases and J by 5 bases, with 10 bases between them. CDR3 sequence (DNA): TGTGCCAGCAGCTTAGCGCCCACGACTACCGGGGAGCTGTTTTTT. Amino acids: CASSLAPTTTGELFF.

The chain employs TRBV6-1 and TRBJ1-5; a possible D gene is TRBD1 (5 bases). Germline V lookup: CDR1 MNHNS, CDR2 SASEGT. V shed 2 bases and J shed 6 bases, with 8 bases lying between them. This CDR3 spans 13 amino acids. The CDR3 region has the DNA TGTGCCAGCAGTGAATCAGGGATTCAGCCCCAGCATTTT. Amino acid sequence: CASSESGIQPQHF.

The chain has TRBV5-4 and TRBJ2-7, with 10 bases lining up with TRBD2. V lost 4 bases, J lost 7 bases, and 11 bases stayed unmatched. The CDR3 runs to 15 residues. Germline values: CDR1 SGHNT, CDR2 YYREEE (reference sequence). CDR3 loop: CASSPEAGGVWEQYF. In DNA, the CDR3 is TGTGCCAGCAGCCCCGAAGCGGGAGGGGTGTGGGAGCAGTACTTC. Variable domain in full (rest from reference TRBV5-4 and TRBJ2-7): ETGVTQSPTHLIKTRGQQVTLRCSSQSGHNTVSWYQQALGQGPQFIFQYYREEENGRGNFPPRFSGLQFPNYSSELNVNALELDDSALYLCASSPEAGGVWEQYFGPGTRLTVT.

The CDR3 reads CASSPRGLAEPYEQYF. The CDR3 DNA follows: TGTGCCAGCAGTCCCCGGGGACTAGCGGAGCCCTACGAGCAGTACTTC. The rearrangement joins TRBV27 to TRBJ2-7; 11 nucleotides match TRBD2. The V gene end was trimmed by 5 bases and the J gene end by 2 bases; junction bases not matched to a gene: 8. The CDR3 extends over 16 amino acids. CDR1 MNHEY and CDR2 SMNVEV come from the germline V gene (reference sequence).

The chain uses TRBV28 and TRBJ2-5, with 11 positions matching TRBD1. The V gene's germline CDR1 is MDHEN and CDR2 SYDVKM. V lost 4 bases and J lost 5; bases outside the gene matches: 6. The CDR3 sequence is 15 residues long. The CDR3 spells CASSYRTGGRETQYF. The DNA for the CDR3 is TGTGCCAGCAGTTATAGGACAGGGGGCCGGGAGACCCAGTACTTC.

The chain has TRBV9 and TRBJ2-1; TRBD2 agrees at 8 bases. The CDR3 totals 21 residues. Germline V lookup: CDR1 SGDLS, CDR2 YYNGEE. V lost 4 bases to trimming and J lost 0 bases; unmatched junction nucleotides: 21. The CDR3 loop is CASSPWETSALPSSSYNEQFF. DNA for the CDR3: TGTGCCAGCAGCCCCTGGGAGACTAGCGCTTTACCCTCCAGCTCCTACAATGAGCAGTTCTTC.

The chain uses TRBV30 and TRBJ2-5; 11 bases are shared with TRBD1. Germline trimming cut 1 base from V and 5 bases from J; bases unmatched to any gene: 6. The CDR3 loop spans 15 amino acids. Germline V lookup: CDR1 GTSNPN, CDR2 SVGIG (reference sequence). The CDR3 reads CAWSEGQGARETQYF. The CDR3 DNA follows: TGTGCCTGGAGTGAAGGACAGGGGGCGCGGGAGACCCAGTACTTC. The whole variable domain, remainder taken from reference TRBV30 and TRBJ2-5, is SQTIHQWPATLVQPVGSPLSLECTVEGTSNPNLYWYRQAAGRGLQLLFYSVGIGQISSEVPQNLSASRPQDRQFILSSKKLLLSDSGFYLCAWSEGQGARETQYFGPGTRLLVL.

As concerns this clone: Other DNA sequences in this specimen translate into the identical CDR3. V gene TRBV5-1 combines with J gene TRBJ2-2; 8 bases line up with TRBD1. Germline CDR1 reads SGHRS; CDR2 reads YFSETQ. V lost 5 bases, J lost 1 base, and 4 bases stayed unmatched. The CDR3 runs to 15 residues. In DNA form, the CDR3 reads TGCGCCAGCAGAGACGGGACAGGGAACACCGGGGAGCTGTTTTTT. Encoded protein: CASRDGTGNTGELFF.